This T cell receptor beta chain was captured in a study of metastatic and nonmetastatic thyroid tumors (dated by TCRdb to between 2020 and 2021). Broadly, across the study: For patients with malignant and with benign thyroid disease, the researchers compared repertoires between peripheral blood samples and tumor or nodule tissue samples. Study-level results and caveats: In both blood and tumor samples, malignant tumors were reported to have significantly higher TCR beta diversity than benign nodules.

The library came from PCR. The listed sequencing device is Illumina HiSeq 4000. High-throughput sequencing was used to profile the TCR beta-chain CDR3 region of each patient. Per the original workflow: The researchers built a classifier to tell apart papillary thyroid cancer patients with distant metastasis, based on CDR3 differences among clinicopathological groups. The Shannon index was used to assess repertoire diversity, and the Morisita-Horn index was used to assess tumor-blood repertoire similarity. TCRdb reanalyzed the raw reads on its own, using fastp at Q25 for trimming and MiXCR for clone calling, and kept in-frame beta chains. The V and J calls were determined by TCRdb, not by the authors. The sample table contains about 8,400 clones; only one count was recorded for approximately 44% of them. The ten top clones hold roughly 33% of the sample. The CDR3 starts with the cysteine, ends with the phenylalanine, and has 16 residues. Only the CDR3 DNA is retained, 48 bases long and in frame from the first base. V is clipped by 6 bases and J by 3 bases, and the sequence between their germline boundaries is 21 bases long. Via the germline V gene, CDR1 is MNHNS and CDR2 SASEGT.

No patient had received any treatment before thyroid surgery. Patient clinical samples collected from about 2011 to 2018 were retrospectively analysed using T-cell receptor beta sequencing. About this clone: The antigen it binds to is not known. No per-base quality is available; no much larger clone lies one base away.

The receptor comes from a male donor with papillary thyroid cancer or a benign thyroid nodule (not recorded which). Some clones in this sample may be carry-over from other donors' samples. The sample taken for sequencing was tumor tissue. The chain couples TRBV6-1 to TRBJ2-7; a weak D assignment points to TRBD1 (8 bases agree). For the CDR3, the sequence is CASSLKGGTGDYEQYF. The DNA sequence reads TGTGCCAGCAGCCTAAAGGGGGGGACAGGTGACTACGAGCAGTACTTC.